A selection of T cell receptor beta chains follows, all from one sample in a study of spatial heterogeneity in lung cancer. TCRdb ran MiXCR on the 5' RACE reads and lists one entry per CDR3 protein. Of about 14,000 distinct CDR3 sequences in the sample, approximately 4.5% are singletons; the top ten hold 15% to 20%. The sequencing used lung tumor tissue, collected at surgery. These receptors were obtained from a female donor with early-stage non-small cell lung cancer. Both conserved end residues are part of each CDR3. The order of the fields is J gene, clone size, V gene, D gene, CDR3 protein, CDR3 DNA. A D gene is named only where the DNA matches it firmly. Rows may omit the clone size; those that give it use once, few, many or a size class.

>TRBJ1-6|many|TRBV7-8|NA
CASSLESPLHF
TGTGCCAGCAGCTTAGAATCACCCCTCCACTTT
>TRBJ1-3|many|TRBV5-1|TRBD1
CASSLAGWTGTGNTIYF
TGCGCCAGCAGCTTGGCCGGGTGGACAGGGACTGGAAACACCATATATTTT
>TRBJ2-7|many|TRBV7-6|NA
CASSSTEGVPFEQYF
TGTGCCAGCAGCTCGACTGAGGGGGTGCCCTTCGAGCAGTACTTC
>TRBJ2-5|many|TRBV5-1|NA
CASSPPAETQYF
TGCGCCAGCAGCCCCCCCGCAGAGACCCAGTACTTC
>TRBJ2-7|medium-sized|TRBV27|NA
CASSGQESSYEQYF
TGTGCCAGCAGCGGCCAAGAAAGCTCCTACGAGCAGTACTTC
>TRBJ1-1|NA|TRBV7-9|NA
CASSLVGIRDTEAFF
TGTGCCAGCAGCTTAGTTGGTATTCGGGACACTGAAGCTTTCTTT
>TRBJ2-7|NA|TRBV27|TRBD1
CASSSQTGVAYEQYF
TGTGCCAGCAGCTCTCAGACAGGGGTTGCCTACGAGCAGTACTTC
>TRBJ2-3|many|TRBV11-2|NA
CASMNTGGDTQYF
TGTGCCAGCATGAATACGGGTGGGGATACGCAGTATTTT
>TRBJ1-5|many|TRBV16|NA
CASSQSNVNQPQHF
TGTGCCAGCAGCCAATCAAACGTAAATCAGCCCCAGCATTTT
>TRBJ1-1|many|TRBV6-5|NA
CASSHRTVVMNTEAFF
TGTGCCAGCAGTCACCGGACAGTAGTCATGAACACTGAAGCTTTCTTT
>TRBJ1-5|many|TRBV18|TRBD1
CASSLTGGSWQPQHF
TGTGCCAGCTCACTAACAGGGGGGTCGTGGCAGCCCCAGCATTTT
>TRBJ1-4|many|TRBV5-1|TRBD1
CASSFRTGTNEKLFF
TGCGCCAGCAGCTTTCGGACAGGGACAAATGAAAAACTGTTTTTT
>TRBJ1-2|many|TRBV12-3/TRBV12-4|NA
CASSSRNYGYTF
TGTGCCAGCAGCTCCAGGAACTATGGCTACACCTTC
>TRBJ2-3|many|TRBV9|NA
CASSAQGRDTQYF
TGTGCCAGCAGCGCGCAGGGGAGAGATACGCAGTATTTT